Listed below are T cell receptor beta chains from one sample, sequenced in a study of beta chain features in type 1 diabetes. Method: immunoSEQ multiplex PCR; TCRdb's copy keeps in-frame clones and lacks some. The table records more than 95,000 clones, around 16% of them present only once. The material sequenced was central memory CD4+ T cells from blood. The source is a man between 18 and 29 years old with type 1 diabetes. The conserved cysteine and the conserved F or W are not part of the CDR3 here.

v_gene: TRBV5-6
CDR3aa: ASSLGQGVNLDGYT

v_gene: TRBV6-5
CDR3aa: ATSIQENTEAF

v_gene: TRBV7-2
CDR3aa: ASSSTASSYNEQF

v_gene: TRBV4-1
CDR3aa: ASSQGATYEQY

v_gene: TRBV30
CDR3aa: AWSGGETQY

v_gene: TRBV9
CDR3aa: ASSSGTSGFTDTQY

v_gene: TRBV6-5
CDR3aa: ASSRQTKNHNEQF

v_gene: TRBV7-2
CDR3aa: ASSLYASGRSEQY

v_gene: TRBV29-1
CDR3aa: SAALATGKNQETQY

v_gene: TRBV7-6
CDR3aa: ASSSLTANTEAF

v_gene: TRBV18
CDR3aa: ASSPPDSRSHGGQF

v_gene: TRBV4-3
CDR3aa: ASSPNSHDSHYGYT

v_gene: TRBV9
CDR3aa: ASSVNGQDGYT

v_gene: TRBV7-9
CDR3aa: ASSLATGGYPYEQY

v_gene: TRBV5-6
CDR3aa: ASSRGQGRYEQY

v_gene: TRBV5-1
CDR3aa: ASRTGTRTDTQY

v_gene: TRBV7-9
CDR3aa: ASSLGSSQDT

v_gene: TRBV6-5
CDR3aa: ASSPRGDRQETQY

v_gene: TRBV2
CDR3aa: ASSDQGTYSNQPQH

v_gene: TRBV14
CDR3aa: ASSKTGSHQPQH

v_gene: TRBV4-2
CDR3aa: ASSPRLEGDIQY

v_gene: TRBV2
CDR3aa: ASSAGVGEQF

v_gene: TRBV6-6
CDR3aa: ASSYGQLNTEAF

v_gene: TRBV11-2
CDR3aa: ASSSTGKEDTQY

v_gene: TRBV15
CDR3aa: ATSRERSYEQY

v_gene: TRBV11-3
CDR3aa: ASSLEAGTEAF

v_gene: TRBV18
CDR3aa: ASSSQGVQNEQY

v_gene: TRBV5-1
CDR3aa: ASSLEGADTQY

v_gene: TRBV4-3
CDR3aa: ASSQDLGKNYGYT

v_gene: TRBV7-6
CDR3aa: ASSLDFLLSRNGYT

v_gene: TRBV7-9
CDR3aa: ASSSVVPGTYEQY

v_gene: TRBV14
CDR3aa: ASSQVVSKRAEAF

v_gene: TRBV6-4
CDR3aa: ASRARDRASEAF

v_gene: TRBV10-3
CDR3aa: AISAGKETQY

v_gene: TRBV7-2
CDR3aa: ASSHVDRRHNQPQH

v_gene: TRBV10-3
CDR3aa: AISDGATSQF

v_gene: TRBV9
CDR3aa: ASSVDPGSEAF

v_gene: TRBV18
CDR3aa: ASSVDGAEAF

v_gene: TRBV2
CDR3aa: ASSGTEDNEQF

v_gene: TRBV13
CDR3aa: ASSLEAAAYNEQF

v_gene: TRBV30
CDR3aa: AWSVVQGIPGIYGYT

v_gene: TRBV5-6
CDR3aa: ASSLSGTSGYNEQF

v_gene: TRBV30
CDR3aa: AWSATGGTEQY

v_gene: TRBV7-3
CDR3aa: AEQLGVYTDTQY

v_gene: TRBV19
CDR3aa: ASSIVTGQYNEQF

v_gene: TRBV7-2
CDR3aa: ASSLEGTRGYT

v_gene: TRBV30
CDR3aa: ACKNTGAANYGYT

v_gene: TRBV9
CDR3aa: ASSVGWGTGELF

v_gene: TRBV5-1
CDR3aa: ASSLDTGVTDTQY

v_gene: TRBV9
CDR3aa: ASSVAQGNAEAF